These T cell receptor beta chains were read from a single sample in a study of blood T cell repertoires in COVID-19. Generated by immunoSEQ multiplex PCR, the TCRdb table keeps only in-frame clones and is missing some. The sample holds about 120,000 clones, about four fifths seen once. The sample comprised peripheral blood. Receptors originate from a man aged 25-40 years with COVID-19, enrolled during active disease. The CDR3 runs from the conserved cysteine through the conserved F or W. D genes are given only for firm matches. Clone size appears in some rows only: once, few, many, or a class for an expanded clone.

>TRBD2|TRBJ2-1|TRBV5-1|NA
CASSLATSELAEQFF
TGCGCCAGCAGCTTGGCTACTAGCGAGCTAGCTGAGCAGTTCTTC
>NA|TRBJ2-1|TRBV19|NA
CASSDLDYNEQFF
TGTGCCAGTAGCGACTTGGATTACAATGAGCAGTTCTTC
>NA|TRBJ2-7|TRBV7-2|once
CASSSWTGYEQYF
TGTGCCAGCAGCTCCTGGACGGGGTACGAGCAGTACTTC
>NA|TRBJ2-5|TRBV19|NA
CASSGGGLEAQYF
TGTGCCAGTAGTGGCGGGGGCCTGGAGGCCCAGTACTTC
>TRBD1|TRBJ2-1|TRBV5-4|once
CASSGGTGASYNEQFF
TGTGCCAGCAGCGGTGGGACAGGGGCCTCCTACAATGAGCAGTTCTTC
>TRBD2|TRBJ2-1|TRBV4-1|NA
CASSQVTSGRWYEQFF
TGCGCCAGCAGCCAGGTGACTAGCGGGAGGTGGTATGAGCAGTTCTTC
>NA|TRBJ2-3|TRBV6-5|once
CASSYGGVTDTQYF
TGTGCCAGCAGTTACGGTGGAGTCACAGATACGCAGTATTTT
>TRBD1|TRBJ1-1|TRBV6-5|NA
CASSSQGPGGTEAFF
TGTGCCAGCTCATCACAGGGACCAGGGGGCACTGAAGCTTTCTTT
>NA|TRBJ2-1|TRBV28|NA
CASSLSGLYNEQFF
TGTGCCAGCAGTTTATCAGGGCTTTACAATGAGCAGTTCTTC
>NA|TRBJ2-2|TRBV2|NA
CASSESASVTGELFF
TGTGCCAGCAGTGAATCGGCCAGCGTCACCGGGGAGCTGTTTTTT
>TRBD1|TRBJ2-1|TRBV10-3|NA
CAISDNPQGAGSYNEQFF
TGTGCCATCAGTGATAATCCCCAGGGGGCCGGGTCCTACAATGAGCAGTTCTTC
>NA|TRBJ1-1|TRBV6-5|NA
CASRQQAVRGTEAFF
TGTGCCAGCAGGCAACAAGCAGTTCGAGGTACTGAAGCTTTCTTT
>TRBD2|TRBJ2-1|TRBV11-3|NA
CASSSSSGSGNEQFF
TGTGCCAGCAGCTCCTCTAGCGGGAGCGGCAATGAGCAGTTCTTC
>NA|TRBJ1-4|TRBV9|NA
CASSVAGATNEKLFF
TGTGCCAGCAGCGTAGCAGGGGCAACTAATGAAAAACTGTTTTTT
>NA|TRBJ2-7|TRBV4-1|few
CASSQELIFRVEQYF
TGCGCCAGCAGCCAAGAACTGATCTTCAGGGTCGAGCAGTACTTC
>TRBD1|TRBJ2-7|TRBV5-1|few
CASSYRQGASYEQYF
TGCGCCAGCAGCTACCGACAGGGGGCCTCCTACGAGCAGTACTTC
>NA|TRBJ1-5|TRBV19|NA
CASSIGGNGNQPQHF
TGTGCCAGTAGTATAGGAGGGAATGGGAATCAGCCCCAGCATTTT
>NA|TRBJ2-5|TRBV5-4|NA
CASSLDRSPRGTQYF
TGTGCCAGCAGCTTGGACCGCAGCCCTAGAGGGACCCAGTACTTC
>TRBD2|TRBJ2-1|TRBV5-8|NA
CASSFGTSEYNEQFF
TGTGCCAGCAGCTTTGGGACTAGCGAGTACAATGAGCAGTTCTTC
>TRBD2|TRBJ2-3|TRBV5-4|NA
CASSLGSGRTDTQYF
TGTGCCAGCAGCTTGGGTAGCGGGAGAACAGATACGCAGTATTTT
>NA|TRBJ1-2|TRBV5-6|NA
CASSTRDKAYGYTF
TGTGCCAGCAGCACCCGGGACAAGGCCTATGGCTACACCTTC
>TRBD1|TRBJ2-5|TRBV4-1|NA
CASSQGTGRSETQYF
TGCGCCAGCAGCCAAGGGACAGGGCGGTCGGAGACCCAGTACTTC
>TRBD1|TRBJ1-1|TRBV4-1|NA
CASSQYDRGTEAFF
TGCGCCAGCAGCCAATACGACAGGGGGACTGAAGCTTTCTTT
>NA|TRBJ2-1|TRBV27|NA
CASSYQSMGAGVGRSNEQFF
TGTGCCAGCAGTTACCAGAGCATGGGGGCGGGAGTCGGGAGGTCCAATGAGCAGTTCTTC
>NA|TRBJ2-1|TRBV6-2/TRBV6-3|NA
CASSPGSSYNEQFF
TGTGCCAGCAGTCCAGGATCATCCTACAATGAGCAGTTCTTC
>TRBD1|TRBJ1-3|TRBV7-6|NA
CASSAQGAIGNTIYF
TGTGCCAGCAGCGCGCAGGGGGCGATAGGAAACACCATATATTTT
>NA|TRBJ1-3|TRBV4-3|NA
CASSQDVPGAAANTIYF
TGCGCCAGCAGCCAAGACGTACCGGGAGCCGCAGCCAACACCATATATTTT
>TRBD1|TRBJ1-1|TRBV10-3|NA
CAINADRGGEAFF
TGTGCCATCAACGCAGACAGGGGAGGTGAAGCTTTCTTT
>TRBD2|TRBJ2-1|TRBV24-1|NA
CATSDSSGGTYNEQFF
TGTGCCACCAGTGATTCTAGCGGCGGAACCTACAATGAGCAGTTCTTC
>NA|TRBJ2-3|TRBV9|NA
CASSPTLGPDTQYF
TGTGCCAGCAGCCCGACATTAGGCCCAGATACGCAGTATTTT
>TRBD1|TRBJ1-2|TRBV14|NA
CASSQGQGYYGYTF
TGTGCCAGCAGCCAGGGACAGGGTTACTATGGCTACACCTTC
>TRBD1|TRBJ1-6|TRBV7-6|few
CASSYSGQGNSPLHF
TGTGCCAGCAGTTATAGCGGACAGGGGAATTCACCCCTCCACTTT
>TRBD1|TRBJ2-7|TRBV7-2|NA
CASSLGQGDIDEQYF
TGTGCCAGCAGCTTAGGACAGGGGGATATCGACGAGCAGTACTTC
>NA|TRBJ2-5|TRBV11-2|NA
CASSSSLGLEQETQYF
TGTGCCAGCAGCTCCTCTCTGGGGCTCGAACAAGAGACCCAGTACTTC
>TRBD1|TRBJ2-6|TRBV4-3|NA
CASSQGQGSGANVLTF
TGCGCCAGCAGCCAAGGACAGGGTTCTGGGGCCAACGTCCTGACTTTC
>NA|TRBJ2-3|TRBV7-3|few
CASSEQGYLTDTQYF
TGTGCCAGCAGCGAACAGGGCTATCTTACAGATACGCAGTATTTT
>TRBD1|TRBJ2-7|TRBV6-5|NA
CASRADRGSYEQYF
TGTGCCAGCAGGGCTGACAGGGGCTCCTACGAGCAGTACTTC
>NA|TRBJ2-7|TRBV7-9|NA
CASSLQGYEQYF
TGTGCCAGCAGCTTACAGGGGTACGAGCAGTACTTC
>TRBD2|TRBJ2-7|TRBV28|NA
CASSLSGRFSYEQYF
TGTGCCAGCAGTTTAAGCGGGAGGTTCTCCTACGAGCAGTACTTC
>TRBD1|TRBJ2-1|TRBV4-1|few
CASSQTGTGGYEQFF
TGCGCCAGCAGCCAAACCGGGACAGGGGGCTATGAGCAGTTCTTC
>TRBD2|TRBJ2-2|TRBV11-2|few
CASSLNPHAGGGELFF
TGTGCCAGCAGCTTAAATCCACATGCGGGAGGCGGGGAGCTGTTTTTT
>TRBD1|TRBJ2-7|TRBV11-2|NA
CASRGTASYEQYF
TGTGCCAGCAGGGGGACAGCTTCCTACGAGCAGTACTTC
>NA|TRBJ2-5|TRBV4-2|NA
CASSQGLGQETQYF
TGTGCCAGCAGCCAAGGACTAGGCCAAGAGACCCAGTACTTC
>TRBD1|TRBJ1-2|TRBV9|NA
CASSVIPGTGDGYTF
TGTGCCAGCAGCGTAATTCCCGGGACAGGGGACGGCTACACCTTC
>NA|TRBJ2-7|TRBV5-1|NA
CASSLNRVGPYEQYF
TGCGCCAGCAGTCTCAACAGGGTCGGACCCTACGAGCAGTACTTC